This is a list of T cell receptor beta chains from one sample in a study of control samples from healthy donors and cancer patients. Some clones are missing from TCRdb's copy, which holds only in-frame ones; the method was immunoSEQ multiplex PCR. The sample includes about 150,000 clones, approximately 93% seen only once; the top ten take 5% to 6.5%. The sequenced sample consisted of blood. Receptors were obtained from a man between 40 and 49 years old in good health. CDR3s include the opening cysteine and the closing phenylalanine or tryptophan. Each record gives: clone size, V gene, D gene, J gene, CDR3 protein, CDR3 DNA. The D gene is left open where the match is weak. Clone size appears in some rows only: once, few, many, or a class for an expanded clone.

size: -
V: TRBV7-2
D: TRBD2
J: TRBJ2-7
CDR3: CASSLAAGGPGEQYF
DNA: TGTGCCAGCAGCTTGGCGGCGGGGGGGCCCGGCGAGCAGTACTTC

size: -
V: TRBV12-5
D: -
J: TRBJ2-2
CDR3: CASGFRDTGELFF
DNA: TGTGCTAGTGGTTTCCGGGACACCGGGGAGCTGTTTTTT

size: -
V: TRBV7-9
D: -
J: TRBJ2-1
CDR3: CASSGGVEQFF
DNA: TGTGCCAGCAGTGGCGGAGTTGAGCAGTTCTTC

size: -
V: TRBV5-6
D: TRBD1
J: TRBJ1-1
CDR3: CASSLVGTAILHEAFF
DNA: TGTGCCAGCAGCTTGGTCGGGACAGCAATACTACATGAAGCTTTCTTT

size: -
V: TRBV29-1
D: -
J: TRBJ2-7
CDR3: CSVVGLSYEQYF
DNA: TGCAGCGTTGTAGGGCTCTCCTACGAGCAGTACTTC

size: -
V: TRBV6-1
D: -
J: TRBJ2-7
CDR3: CASSDRARGREQYF
DNA: TGTGCCAGCAGTGATAGGGCCAGGGGAAGGGAGCAGTACTTC

size: -
V: TRBV2
D: -
J: TRBJ1-1
CDR3: CATQGVGDTEAFF
DNA: TGTGCCACCCAGGGCGTCGGGGACACTGAAGCTTTCTTT

size: -
V: TRBV11-2
D: -
J: TRBJ1-1
CDR3: CASSLGKGGKNTEAFF
DNA: TGTGCCAGCAGCTTGGGGAAGGGGGGCAAAAACACTGAAGCTTTCTTT

size: -
V: TRBV10-2
D: TRBD2
J: TRBJ2-3
CDR3: CASSPQSERGTDTQYF
DNA: TGCGCCAGCAGCCCCCAGTCTGAGCGGGGTACAGATACGCAGTATTTT

size: -
V: TRBV11-2
D: -
J: TRBJ2-7
CDR3: CASSIGGDEQYF
DNA: TGTGCCAGCAGCATCGGGGGAGACGAGCAGTACTTC

size: -
V: TRBV30
D: -
J: TRBJ1-1
CDR3: CAWSRNTEAFF
DNA: TGTGCCTGGAGTAGAAACACTGAAGCTTTCTTT

size: -
V: TRBV18
D: TRBD1
J: TRBJ1-1
CDR3: CASSRTGGGDTEAFF
DNA: TGTGCCAGCTCAAGGACAGGGGGCGGGGACACTGAAGCTTTCTTT

size: -
V: TRBV28
D: -
J: TRBJ1-1
CDR3: CASSLLGGNTEAFF
DNA: TGTGCCAGCAGTTTATTGGGTGGTAACACTGAAGCTTTCTTT

size: -
V: TRBV7-9
D: TRBD2
J: TRBJ2-2
CDR3: CASSSSGALGGELFF
DNA: TGTGCCAGCAGCAGTAGCGGGGCACTAGGCGGGGAGCTGTTTTTT

size: -
V: TRBV10-3
D: TRBD2
J: TRBJ2-1
CDR3: CAISGRGSGGIDEQFF
DNA: TGTGCCATCAGTGGCCGTGGTAGCGGGGGGATCGATGAGCAGTTCTTC

size: -
V: TRBV6-2/TRBV6-3
D: -
J: TRBJ1-5
CDR3: CASSEGLSNQPQHF
DNA: TGTGCCAGCAGTGAGGGTCTTAGCAATCAGCCCCAGCATTTT

size: -
V: TRBV7-8
D: TRBD1
J: TRBJ2-7
CDR3: CASSRRTGGTPEQYF
DNA: TGTGCCAGCAGCCGACGGACAGGGGGAACTCCCGAGCAGTACTTC

size: -
V: TRBV4-1
D: -
J: TRBJ2-7
CDR3: CASSQEPSVSYEQYF
DNA: TGCGCCAGCAGCCAAGAACCCAGCGTTTCCTACGAGCAGTACTTC

size: -
V: TRBV6-6
D: -
J: TRBJ2-2
CDR3: CASSYSGRRAAGELFF
DNA: TGTGCCAGCAGTTACTCGGGCAGGAGGGCGGCCGGGGAGCTGTTTTTT

size: once
V: TRBV5-1
D: -
J: TRBJ1-5
CDR3: CASSPGGGNQPQHF
DNA: TGCGCCAGCAGCCCGGGCGGGGGCAATCAGCCCCAGCATTTT

size: -
V: TRBV5-4
D: TRBD1
J: TRBJ1-2
CDR3: CASSSGQEVHGYTF
DNA: TGTGCCAGCAGCTCGGGACAGGAGGTCCATGGCTACACCTTC

size: once
V: TRBV9
D: TRBD1
J: TRBJ1-4
CDR3: CASSVRDRDEKLFF
DNA: TGTGCCAGCAGCGTCCGGGACAGGGATGAAAAACTGTTTTTT

size: -
V: TRBV6-5
D: -
J: TRBJ1-1
CDR3: CASSYPIRGGNTEAFF
DNA: TGTGCCAGCAGTTACCCGATCAGAGGGGGTAACACTGAAGCTTTCTTT

size: -
V: TRBV23-1
D: -
J: TRBJ1-2
CDR3: CASSQWEQTNYGYTF
DNA: TGCGCCAGCAGTCAATGGGAACAAACAAACTATGGCTACACCTTC

size: -
V: TRBV6-5
D: -
J: TRBJ1-1
CDR3: CASSFGGTEAFF
DNA: TGTGCCAGCAGTTTTGGGGGCACTGAAGCTTTCTTT

size: -
V: TRBV7-9
D: TRBD2
J: TRBJ2-1
CDR3: CASSRWTSDNEQFF
DNA: TGTGCCAGCAGCCGTTGGACTAGCGACAATGAGCAGTTCTTC

size: -
V: TRBV19
D: TRBD1
J: TRBJ1-2
CDR3: CASSPDRSYGYTF
DNA: TGTGCCAGTAGCCCGGACAGGAGTTATGGCTACACCTTC

size: -
V: TRBV2
D: -
J: TRBJ1-1
CDR3: CASSDWVNTEAFF
DNA: TGTGCCAGCAGTGATTGGGTGAACACTGAAGCTTTCTTT

size: -
V: TRBV19
D: -
J: TRBJ2-7
CDR3: CASSRASQGVEEQYF
DNA: TGTGCCAGTAGTAGGGCCTCACAGGGAGTAGAGGAGCAGTACTTC

size: -
V: TRBV5-1
D: -
J: TRBJ2-7
CDR3: CASSLAGGRYEQYF
DNA: TGCGCCAGCAGCTTGGCGGGGGGCCGATACGAGCAGTACTTC

size: -
V: TRBV27
D: -
J: TRBJ1-1
CDR3: CASRFGGVGTEAFF
DNA: TGTGCCAGCAGATTCGGGGGCGTCGGCACTGAAGCTTTCTTT

size: -
V: TRBV7-9
D: -
J: TRBJ1-3
CDR3: CASSLEGIMAGNTIYF
DNA: TGTGCCAGCAGCTTAGAAGGTATCATGGCTGGAAACACCATATATTTT

size: -
V: TRBV14
D: -
J: TRBJ1-4
CDR3: CASSLGAGEKLFF
DNA: TGTGCCAGCAGTCTGGGGGCTGGGGAAAAACTGTTTTTT

size: -
V: TRBV7-9
D: TRBD1
J: TRBJ1-3
CDR3: CASSPKTQGAGNTIYF
DNA: TGTGCCAGCAGCCCGAAAACACAGGGGGCCGGAAACACCATATATTTT

size: -
V: TRBV19
D: -
J: TRBJ1-5
CDR3: CASSIISGGLQPQHF
DNA: TGTGCCAGTAGTATAATTTCTGGGGGGTTGCAGCCCCAGCATTTT

size: -
V: TRBV5-6
D: TRBD2
J: TRBJ2-7
CDR3: CASSLGAGGDEQYF
DNA: TGTGCCAGCAGCTTGGGTGCGGGAGGAGACGAGCAGTACTTC

size: -
V: TRBV27
D: -
J: TRBJ1-2
CDR3: CASSPHTHQGYTF
DNA: TGTGCCAGCAGTCCCCACACGCATCAGGGCTACACCTTC

size: -
V: TRBV5-1
D: -
J: TRBJ1-2
CDR3: CASSLDPGAVGYTF
DNA: TGCGCCAGCAGCTTGGATCCGGGGGCGGTTGGCTACACCTTC

size: few
V: TRBV10-1
D: -
J: TRBJ2-2
CDR3: CASSERRAGTGELFF
DNA: TGCGCCAGCAGTGAAAGAAGGGCTGGCACCGGGGAGCTGTTTTTT

size: -
V: TRBV6-5
D: -
J: TRBJ2-7
CDR3: CASRLGTPSYEQYF
DNA: TGTGCCAGCAGACTTGGGACTCCTTCCTACGAGCAGTACTTC

size: -
V: TRBV12-5
D: -
J: TRBJ2-3
CDR3: CASGFPGDTQYF
DNA: TGTGCTAGTGGTTTCCCCGGGGATACGCAGTATTTT

size: few
V: TRBV27
D: TRBD2
J: TRBJ2-6
CDR3: CASSPREGRANVLTF
DNA: TGTGCCAGCAGTCCAAGGGAGGGGCGGGCCAACGTCCTGACTTTC

size: -
V: TRBV30
D: TRBD1
J: TRBJ1-6
CDR3: CAWSPTGSGSPLHF
DNA: TGTGCCTGGAGCCCGACAGGGTCTGGTTCACCCCTCCACTTT

size: -
V: TRBV19
D: TRBD1
J: TRBJ2-3
CDR3: CASSLRTGAGDTQYF
DNA: TGTGCCAGTAGTCTTCGGACAGGGGCTGGGGATACGCAGTATTTT

size: -
V: TRBV7-9
D: -
J: TRBJ2-3
CDR3: CASSFGAQRSTDTQYF
DNA: TGTGCCAGCAGCTTCGGGGCACAGAGGAGCACAGATACGCAGTATTTT

size: once
V: TRBV6-5
D: TRBD1
J: TRBJ1-2
CDR3: CASSSSGTDYGYTF
DNA: TGTGCCAGCAGTTCCTCCGGGACAGACTATGGCTACACCTTC

size: -
V: TRBV5-1
D: -
J: TRBJ1-1
CDR3: CASSPTPAGEAFF
DNA: TGCGCCAGCAGTCCGACTCCGGCGGGTGAAGCTTTCTTT

size: -
V: TRBV10-1
D: -
J: TRBJ1-1
CDR3: CATQDTGNTEAFF
DNA: TGCGCCACCCAAGACACAGGGAACACTGAAGCTTTCTTT

size: -
V: TRBV24-1
D: TRBD1
J: TRBJ1-5
CDR3: CATSDSSTGSQPQHF
DNA: TGTGCCACCAGTGACTCCTCGACAGGGAGTCAGCCCCAGCATTTT

size: -
V: TRBV5-1
D: -
J: TRBJ2-7
CDR3: CASGPGPYEQYF
DNA: TGCGCCAGTGGCCCGGGGCCCTACGAGCAGTACTTC

size: -
V: TRBV7-9
D: TRBD2
J: TRBJ2-1
CDR3: CASSSGLAGGDEQFF
DNA: TGTGCCAGCAGCTCCGGACTAGCGGGGGGGGATGAGCAGTTCTTC

size: -
V: TRBV27
D: -
J: TRBJ2-7
CDR3: CASSPTVRGGEQYF
DNA: TGTGCCAGCAGTCCAACGGTGCGAGGGGGCGAGCAGTACTTC

size: once
V: TRBV11-2
D: -
J: TRBJ1-2
CDR3: CASSYRPGSYGYTF
DNA: TGTGCCAGCAGCTACCGGCCCGGGAGCTATGGCTACACCTTC

size: few
V: TRBV6-5
D: -
J: TRBJ1-1
CDR3: CASSYSENTEAFF
DNA: TGTGCCAGCAGTTACTCTGAGAACACTGAAGCTTTCTTT

size: -
V: TRBV5-6
D: -
J: TRBJ1-1
CDR3: CASMDSSAEAFF
DNA: TGTGCCAGTATGGACAGTTCAGCTGAAGCTTTCTTT